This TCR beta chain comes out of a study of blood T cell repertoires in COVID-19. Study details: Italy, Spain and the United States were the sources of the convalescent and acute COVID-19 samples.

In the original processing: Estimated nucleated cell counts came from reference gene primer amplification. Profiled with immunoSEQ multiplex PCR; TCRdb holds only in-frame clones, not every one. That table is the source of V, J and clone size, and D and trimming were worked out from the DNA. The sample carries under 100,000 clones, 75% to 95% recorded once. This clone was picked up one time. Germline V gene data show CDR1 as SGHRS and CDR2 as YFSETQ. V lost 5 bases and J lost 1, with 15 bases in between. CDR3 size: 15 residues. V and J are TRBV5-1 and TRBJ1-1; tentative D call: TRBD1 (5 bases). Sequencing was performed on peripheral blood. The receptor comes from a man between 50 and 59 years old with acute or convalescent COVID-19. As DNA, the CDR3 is TGCGCCAGCAGGCGGGCGGGGCCCGCGAACACTGAAGCTTTCTTT. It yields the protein CASRRAGPANTEAFF. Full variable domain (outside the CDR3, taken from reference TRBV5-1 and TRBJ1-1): KAGVTQTPRYLIKTRGQQVTLSCSPISGHRSVSWYQQTPGQGLQFLFEYFSETQRNKGNFPGRFSGRQFSNSRSEMNVSTLELGDSALYLCASRRAGPANTEAFFGQGTRLTVV.